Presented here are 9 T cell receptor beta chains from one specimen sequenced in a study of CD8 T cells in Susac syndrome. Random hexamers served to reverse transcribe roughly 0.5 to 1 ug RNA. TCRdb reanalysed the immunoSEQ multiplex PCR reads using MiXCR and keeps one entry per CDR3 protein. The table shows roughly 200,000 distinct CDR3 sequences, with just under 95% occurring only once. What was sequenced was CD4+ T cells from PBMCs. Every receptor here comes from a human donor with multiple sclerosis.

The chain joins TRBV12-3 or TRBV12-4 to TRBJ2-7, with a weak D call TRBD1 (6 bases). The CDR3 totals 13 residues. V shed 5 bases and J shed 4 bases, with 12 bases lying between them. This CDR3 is CASSLGQLYEQYF. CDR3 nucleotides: TGTGCCAGCAGTCTCGGACAGCTATACGAGCAGTACTTC.

The CDR3 DNA reads as TGTGCCAGCAGACATCGATTGGGATGGGACACTGAAGCTTTCTTT. Protein: CASRHRLGWDTEAFF. This chain joins TRBV7-9 and TRBJ1-1; D is unclear. This CDR3 has 15 residues. The germline V gene has CDR1 SEHNR and CDR2 FQNEAQ (reference sequence). V gave up 6 bases and J gave up 3 bases, with 17 bases separating them. Using reference TRBV7-9 and TRBJ1-1 for the parts outside the CDR3, the full variable domain is DTGVSQNPRHKITKRGQNVTFRCDPISEHNRLYWYRQTLGQGPEFLTYFQNEAQLEKSRLLSDRFSAERPKGSFSTLEIQRTEQGDSAMYLCASRHRLGWDTEAFFGQGTRLTVV.

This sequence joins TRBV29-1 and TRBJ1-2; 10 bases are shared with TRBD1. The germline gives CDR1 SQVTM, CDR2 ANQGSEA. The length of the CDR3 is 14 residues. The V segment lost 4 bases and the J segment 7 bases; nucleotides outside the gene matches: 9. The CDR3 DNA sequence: TGCAGCGTTGTTACTGCCGGGACAGGGGCTGGCTACACCTTC. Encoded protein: CSVVTAGTGAGYTF.

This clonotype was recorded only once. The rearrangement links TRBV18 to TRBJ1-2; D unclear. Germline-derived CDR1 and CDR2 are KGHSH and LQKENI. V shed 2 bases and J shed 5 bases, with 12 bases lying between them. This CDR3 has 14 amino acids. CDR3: CASSPKTDYYGYTF. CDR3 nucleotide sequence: TGTGCCAGCTCACCAAAGACGGATTATTATGGCTACACCTTC.

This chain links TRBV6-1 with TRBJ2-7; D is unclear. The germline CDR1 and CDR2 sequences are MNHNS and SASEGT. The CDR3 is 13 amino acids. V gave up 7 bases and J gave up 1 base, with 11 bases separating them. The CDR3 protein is CASTQQKSYEQYF. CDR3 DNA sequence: TGTGCCAGCACGCAGCAGAAATCCTACGAGCAGTACTTC.

The CDR3 DNA reads as TGCAGCGTGGAGGCGAAAGGGGGGCAGGAGACCCAGTACTTC. This encodes CSVEAKGGQETQYF. The rearrangement joins TRBV29-1 to TRBJ2-5; tentatively, D is TRBD1 or TRBD2 (6 bases each). This CDR3 has 14 residues. The V gene's germline CDR1 is SQVTM and CDR2 ANQGSEA. The ends were cut back, 6 bases at V and 5 bases at J, with 19 bases in the middle. The full variable domain, completed using reference TRBV29-1 and TRBJ2-5, is SAVISQKPSRDICQRGTSLTIQCQVDSQVTMMFWYRQQPGQSLTLIATANQGSEATYESGFVIDKFPISRPNLTFSTLTVSNMSPEDSSIYLCSVEAKGGQETQYFGPGTRLLVL.

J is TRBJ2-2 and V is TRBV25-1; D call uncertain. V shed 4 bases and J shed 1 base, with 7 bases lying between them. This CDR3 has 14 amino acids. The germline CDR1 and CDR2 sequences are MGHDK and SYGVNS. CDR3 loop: CASSAVWNTGELFF. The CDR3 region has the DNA TGTGCCAGCAGTGCGGTTTGGAACACCGGGGAGCTGTTTTTT.

This CDR3 reads CAWSEDSNQPQHF. The DNA of the CDR3 is TGTGCCTGGAGTGAGGACAGCAATCAGCCCCAGCATTTT. This sequence joins TRBV30 and TRBJ1-5, with D unresolved. V was cut by 1 base and J by 1 base, with 5 bases left in between. This CDR3 has 13 amino acids. The germline gives CDR1 GTSNPN, CDR2 SVGIG (reference sequence).

The CDR3 DNA reads TGTGCCAGCAGCCATTCCGCCGGGGCTGTGGAGACCCAGTACTTC. Its translation is CASSHSAGAVETQYF. The rearrangement joins TRBV13 to TRBJ2-5; D may match TRBD1 or TRBD2 (5 bases each). The ends were cut back, 5 bases at V and 5 bases at J, with 18 bases in the middle. The CDR3 sequence is 15 residues long. Germline lookup yields CDR1 PRHDT and CDR2 FYEKMQ (reference sequence).